A single sample is the source of the 13 T cell receptor beta chains below, sequenced in a study of T cell responses to AZD1222 COVID-19 vaccine. Repertoires were generated with immunoSEQ multiplex PCR, while TCRdb's copy carries only in-frame clones and drops some. The table lists 45,000 or so clones, about 90% of them singletons, with over 30% in the top ten. Sequences were derived from peripheral blood, sampled 28 days after the second AZD1222 dose. The source is an adult who received the AZD1222 COVID-19 vaccine.

The rearrangement links TRBV5-1 to TRBJ1-1; the match to TRBD1 covers 7 bases. The CDR3 covers 15 residues. Germline CDR1 reads SGHRS; CDR2 reads YFSETQ. With V trimmed by 1 base and J by 0 bases, 3 bases remained unmatched. For the CDR3, the DNA is TGCGCCAGCAGCTTGCCAGGACAGGTGAACACTGAAGCTTTCTTT. This encodes CASSLPGQVNTEAFF.

The genes are TRBV3-1 (or the pseudogene TRBV3-2) and TRBJ1-2, with D perhaps TRBD1 (5 bases). The CDR3 has 14 residues. V shed 6 bases and J shed 5 bases, with 16 bases lying between them. Per the germline V gene, CDR1 is LGHDT and CDR2 is YNNKEL (reference sequence). The CDR3, as DNA: TGTGCCAGCAGGCCTTCGACAGCCGCGTATGGCTACACCTTC. This gives the protein CASRPSTAAYGYTF.

The rearrangement links TRBV5-6 to TRBJ1-1; unclear D gene. The CDR3 sequence is 11 residues long. CDR1 and CDR2 from the germline V gene are SGHDT and YYEEEE. The V gene lost 1 base and the J gene lost 3 bases, with 1 base spanning the gap. Written as DNA, the CDR3 is TGTGCCAGCAGCTTGCACACTGAAGCTTTCTTT. Amino acid sequence: CASSLHTEAFF.

This rearrangement joins TRBV7-8 to TRBJ2-5; 11 nucleotides agree with TRBD2. Germline loops: CDR1 SGHVS, CDR2 FQNEAQ. The CDR3 covers 16 residues. Trimming cost V 2 bases and J 5 bases; bases outside gene matches: 7. The CDR3 DNA reads as TGTGCCAGCAGCTTAAACACTTTAGCGGGGGGGGAGACCCAGTACTTC. Encoded protein: CASSLNTLAGGETQYF.

The chain combines TRBV9 with TRBJ1-2; 12 bases agree with TRBD1. CDR3 size: 15 residues. The V gene end was trimmed by 1 base and the J gene end by 7 bases; junction bases not matched to a gene: 5. The V gene's germline CDR1 is SGDLS and CDR2 YYNGEE. The chain's CDR3 is CASSVSGQGALGYTF. DNA of the CDR3: TGTGCCAGCAGCGTATCGGGACAGGGGGCGCTTGGCTACACCTTC.

The rearrangement uses TRBV18 and TRBJ2-3, with TRBD1 matching over 9 bases. CDR1 is KGHSH and CDR2 is LQKENI in the germline V gene. J was trimmed by 0 bases and V by 5 bases; bases with no gene match: 3. The CDR3 has 15 amino acids. CDR3 DNA sequence: TGTGCCAGCTCAATGGGACAGGGTAGCACAGATACGCAGTATTTT. This codes for CASSMGQGSTDTQYF.

The chain recombines TRBV6-5 with TRBJ2-4; D possibly matches TRBD1 or TRBD2 (5 bases each). V was cut by 9 bases and J by 8 bases, with 14 bases left in between. Germline values: CDR1 MNHEY, CDR2 SVGAGI. The CDR3 runs 12 residues. For the CDR3, the DNA is TGTGCCAGTAACGAGAGGGGTCACATTCAGTACTTC. Residues: CASNERGHIQYF.

V gene TRBV19 combines with J gene TRBJ2-3, with 7 bases lining up with TRBD2. CDR3 length: 16 residues. V was pared by 7 bases and J by 0 bases, with 10 bases of the junction left unmatched. CDR1 and CDR2 (germline): LNHDA, SQIVND (reference sequence). The CDR3 DNA reads TGTGCCAGTAATTTTGGGCTAGCGGTTAGCACAGATACGCAGTATTTT. This gives the protein CASNFGLAVSTDTQYF.

The chain joins TRBV11-2 to TRBJ1-1, with D unclear. The CDR3 is 12 residues long. The germline gives CDR1 SGHAT, CDR2 FQNNGV. The V end lost 2 bases, the J end lost 4 bases, and 5 bases lay between the germline ends. CDR3 DNA: TGTGCCAGCAGCTTACACTCCACTGAAGCTTTCTTT. Residues: CASSLHSTEAFF. Full variable domain (remainder filled in from reference TRBV11-2 and TRBJ1-1): EAGVAQSPRYKIIEKRQSVAFWCNPISGHATLYWYQQILGQGPKLLIQFQNNGVVDDSQLPKDRFSAERLKGVDSTLKIQPAKLEDSAVYLCASSLHSTEAFFGQGTRLTVV.

V usage is TRBV10-3 and J usage is TRBJ1-5, with D perhaps matching TRBD1 (5 bases). CDR3 length equals 14 residues. V was shortened by 6 bases and J by 8 bases, with 17 bases between the two germline ends. Germline assignment: CDR1 ENHRY and CDR2 SYGVKD. Written as DNA, the CDR3 is TGTGCCATCAGGGAGGATAGGGGAGGTGAGCCCCAGCATTTT. The encoded protein is CAIREDRGGEPQHF.

J is TRBJ2-7 and V is TRBV4-2, with D perhaps TRBD2 (6 bases). Trimming removed 0 bases from V and 9 bases from J, with 12 bases in between. Germline V gene data show CDR1 as LGHNA and CDR2 as YNFKEQ. The CDR3 has 13 amino acids. The CDR3 protein is CASSQDGRRGQYF. The CDR3 DNA reads as TGTGCCAGCAGCCAAGATGGCCGGCGGGGGCAGTACTTC.

The chain carries TRBV4-3 and TRBJ2-2, with D possibly being TRBD1 (6 bases). The V gene's germline CDR1 is LGHNA and CDR2 YSLEER. The CDR3 runs to 16 residues. The germline V and J ends were trimmed by 5 bases and 5 bases, with 18 bases remaining between them. The CDR3 DNA sequence: TGCGCCAGCAGCTCCAGGACAGTAGGGATAACCGGGGAGCTGTTTTTT. Its translation is CASSSRTVGITGELFF.

The chain couples TRBV11-2 to TRBJ1-5; D is uncertain. V was shortened by 5 bases and J by 6 bases, with 20 bases between the two germline ends. Germline V CDR1 and CDR2: SGHAT, FQNNGV. The CDR3 spans 16 residues. CDR3 DNA: TGTGCCAGCAGCGAGACTTGGGGAGGGATGGGTCAGCCCCAGCATTTT. It is translated as CASSETWGGMGQPQHF.